This T cell receptor (beta chain) was recorded in a study of cytomegalovirus exposure and HLA in healthy donors. Study information: It was reported in a later analysis that the roughly 120 validation repertoires used the same platform as the 550 to 800 first-cohort repertoires. Overall study results and limits: In vitro checks showed that a few CMV-associated chains really do target CMV antigens. Rarity marked most TCR sequences, yet some public TCRs occurred in many donors.

V trimming: 1 base; J trimming: 14 bases; junction bases outside the gene matches: 5. The germline V gene has CDR1 SGHDN and CDR2 FVKESK. The CDR3 consists of 13 residues. In its sample, this clone was seen once. Its target is not known. The assay was immunoSEQ multiplex PCR, and TCRdb's table has in-frame clones only and misses some. This table holds approximately 100,000 clones, around 90% found once. This receptor was taken from a woman aged 25 to 39 in good health and CMV-seronegative. V usage is TRBV14 and J usage is TRBJ1-4, with 9 bases lining up with TRBD1. The sequenced sample was PBMCs. CDR3 sequence reads: CASSQVTGGALFF. CDR3 sequence (DNA): TGTGCCAGCAGCCAAGTGACAGGGGGGGCCCTGTTTTTT.